In its sample, the clone carrying this T cell receptor (beta chain) was seen many times. TCRdb passed the RT-PCR reads through MiXCR, listing each CDR3 protein once. Of about 700,000 distinct CDR3 sequences in the sample, 12% to 15% were seen once. This CDR3 spans 14 amino acids. From germline, CDR1 is GTSNPN and CDR2 SVGIG (reference sequence). Trimming removed 0 bases from V and 6 bases from J, with 12 bases in between. The receptor was derived from a female donor in good health, serving as a healthy control. The V gene is TRBV30, the J gene TRBJ1-5; D gene ambiguous. The sample consisted of memory CD4+ T cells from blood. The CDR3 nucleotides are TGTGCCTGGAGTGTAGGGCATTACACTCAGCCCCAGCATTTT. Its translation: CAWSVGHYTQPQHF.